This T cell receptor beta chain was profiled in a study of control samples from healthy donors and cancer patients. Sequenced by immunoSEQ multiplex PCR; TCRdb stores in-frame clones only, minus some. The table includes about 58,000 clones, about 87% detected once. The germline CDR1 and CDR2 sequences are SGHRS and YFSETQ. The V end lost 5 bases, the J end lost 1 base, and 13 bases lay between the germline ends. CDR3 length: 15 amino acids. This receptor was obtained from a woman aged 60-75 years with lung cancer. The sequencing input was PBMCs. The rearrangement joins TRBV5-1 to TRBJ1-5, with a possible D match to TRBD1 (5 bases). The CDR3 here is CASRMGPESNQPQHF. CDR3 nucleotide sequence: TGCGCCAGCAGGATGGGGCCAGAAAGCAATCAGCCCCAGCATTTT. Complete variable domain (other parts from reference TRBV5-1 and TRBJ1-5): KAGVTQTPRYLIKTRGQQVTLSCSPISGHRSVSWYQQTPGQGLQFLFEYFSETQRNKGNFPGRFSGRQFSNSRSEMNVSTLELGDSALYLCASRMGPESNQPQHFGDGTRLSIL.